Sequencing of this TCR beta chain was carried out in a study of blood T cells in healthy people across ages. Study findings and constraints: There was a strong correlation between TCR beta diversity and naive T cell percentage.

This clonotype was detected a few times. As yet, its antigen is unknown. Then a second PCR, running roughly 7 to 11 cycles, was carried out with a sample-barcoded 5' primer and a J-beta primer mix. MiXCR was run by TCRdb on the 5' RACE reads, yielding one entry per CDR3 protein. The data show some 710,000 distinct CDR3 sequences, 35% to 60% seen once. The CDR3 sequence is 13 residues long. V dropped 6 bases and J dropped 4 bases, with 13 bases sitting between them. The chain joins TRBV12-3 or TRBV12-4 to TRBJ2-7; possibly TRBD1 for D (6 bases). This TCR derives from a man aged 80 or over in good health. Sequencing was done on a sample of blood. This chain's CDR3 is CASSLGQKYEQYF. The CDR3 DNA follows: TGTGCCAGCAGCCTTGGACAGAAGTACGAGCAGTACTTC.